This entry lists 23 T cell receptor beta chains sequenced from one sample in a study of regulatory T cells in long-lasting Graves disease. Building of the TCR beta libraries involved iRepertoire HTBI primers and Arm-PCR of CDR3 regions. One entry per CDR3 protein, called by TCRdb with MiXCR from the multiplex PCR reads. The sample has about 470,000 distinct CDR3 sequences; 20% to 25% are singletons. Time point specified: persistent/refractory GD, antithyroid drugs over 5 years with positive TRAb. The TCR library was prepared using RNA isolated from PBMCs. The sequences come from peripheral blood mononuclear cells (PBMCs), collected when the disease was refractory, from a patient treated with antithyroid drugs. All receptors come from a female donor with Graves disease.

Note on this clonotype: A read error may be the cause here, since a much bigger clone is one base away. The CDR3 does not end in the conserved phenylalanine or tryptophan, so this is likely a read error. V is TRBV28 and J is TRBJ2-7; D call uncertain. CDR3 length equals 14 residues. Trimming removed 3 bases from V and 0 bases from J, with 9 bases in between. CDR1 is MDHEN, CDR2 SYDVKM, per germline. CDR3 sequence (DNA): TGTGCCAGCAGTTTTCTCCTGAACTCCTACGAGCAGTACTCC. This gives the protein CASSFLLNSYEQYS.

This clonotype was recorded many times. The J gene is TRBJ1-6, the V gene TRBV28; maybe TRBD1 (5 bases). CDR1 MDHEN and CDR2 SYDVKM come from the germline V gene. The germline V and J ends were trimmed by 2 bases and 10 bases, with 15 bases remaining between them. CDR3 length equals 15 residues. The CDR3 sequence: CASSLRGPKASPLHF. Written as DNA, the CDR3 is TGTGCCAGCAGTTTACGGGGACCTAAGGCCTCACCCCTCCACTTT. The variable domain in full, with the rest retrieved from reference TRBV28 and TRBJ1-6, is DVKVTQSSRYLVKRTGEKVFLECVQDMDHENMFWYRQDPGLGLRLIYFSYDVKMKEKGDIPEGYSVSREKKERFSLILESASTNQTSMYLCASSLRGPKASPLHFGNGTRLTVT.

As regards this clonotype: A clone one base away is much larger, so this may be a read error. The CDR3 loop is CSAREGGAQPQHF. CDR3 DNA sequence: TGCAGTGCTAGAGAGGGAGGGGCTCAGCCCCAGCATTTT. The chain joins TRBV20-1 to TRBJ1-5, with D maybe TRBD1 (5 bases). This CDR3 has 13 residues. The V gene lost 0 bases and the J gene lost 6 bases, with 9 bases spanning the gap. CDR1 is DFQATT and CDR2 is SNEGSKA in the germline V gene (reference sequence).

This clonotype was observed a handful of times. V gene TRBV29-1 combines with J gene TRBJ2-5, with 9 bases matching TRBD1. Germline values: CDR1 SQVTM, CDR2 ANQGSEA. Trimming cost V 4 bases and J 5 bases; bases outside gene matches: 2. The CDR3 has 12 amino acids. The CDR3, as DNA: TGCAGCGTTGGGACAGGGGACGAGACCCAGTACTTC. This gives the protein CSVGTGDETQYF.

The chain combines TRBV5-6 with TRBJ2-7; 9 bases match TRBD1. The CDR3 loop spans 14 amino acids. With V trimmed by 4 bases and J by 8 bases, 10 bases remained unmatched. Germline lookup yields CDR1 SGHDT and CDR2 YYEEEE. The CDR3 sequence: CASSQRDRDIKQYF. Written as DNA, the CDR3 is TGTGCCAGCAGCCAGAGGGACAGGGACATCAAGCAGTACTTC.

This clonotype was recorded at least ten times. The chain combines TRBV5-6 with TRBJ2-7, with a tentative D call TRBD1 (6 bases). Germline CDR1 reads SGHDT; CDR2 reads YYEEEE. V lost 2 bases and J lost 4, with 10 bases in between. The CDR3 length is 13 residues. The CDR3 DNA follows: TGTGCCAGCAGCTTCAGTACAGGGTACGAGCAGTACTTC. Translation: CASSFSTGYEQYF.

The chain joins TRBV30 to TRBJ1-2; no definite D call. The CDR3 totals 15 residues. Germline values: CDR1 GTSNPN, CDR2 SVGIG (reference sequence). The ends were cut back, 4 bases at V and 1 base at J, with 16 bases in the middle. Here the CDR3 DNA reads TGTGCCTGGAAAAGGGCTCTCGATTTTAACTATGGCTACACCTTC. Protein sequence: CAWKRALDFNYGYTF.

The CDR3 loop is CASYQVGDTEAFF. CDR3 DNA: TGTGCCAGCTACCAGGTCGGGGACACTGAAGCTTTCTTT. V usage is TRBV18 and J usage is TRBJ1-1, with D unclear. V lost 7 bases, J lost 3 bases, and 12 bases lay in between. The length of the CDR3 is 13 residues. Per germline, CDR1 KGHSH and CDR2 LQKENI.

This rearrangement joins TRBV7-9 to TRBJ2-6, with 7 bases lining up with TRBD1. The CDR3 loop spans 18 amino acids. Losses at the gene ends were 3 bases for V and 0 bases for J; bases not matched to a gene: 8. Per the germline V gene, CDR1 is SEHNR and CDR2 is FQNEAQ (reference sequence). The CDR3 sequence is CASSFYGTVRSGANVLTF. The CDR3 DNA reads as TGTGCCAGCAGCTTCTATGGGACAGTACGCTCTGGGGCCAACGTCCTGACTTTC.

This clonotype was recorded a few times. This rearrangement joins TRBV4-1 to TRBJ2-5; TRBD2 agrees at 8 bases. V lost 2 bases and J lost 4; bases outside the gene matches: 6. Germline CDR1 is MGHRA and CDR2 is YSYEKL. This CDR3 region has 15 residues. CDR3 DNA: TGCGCCAGCAGCCAAACGGGACTAGGAGTAGAGACCCAGTACTTC. Translation gives CASSQTGLGVETQYF.

This sequence joins TRBV7-3 and TRBJ2-2, with 10 bases aligning to TRBD1. Trimming cost V 5 bases and J 6 bases; bases outside gene matches: 9. The CDR3 runs to 16 residues. CDR1 is SGHTA, CDR2 FQGTGA, per germline. The CDR3 is CASSIAGTGDPGELFF. CDR3 nucleotides: TGTGCCAGCAGCATAGCCGGGACAGGGGATCCCGGGGAGCTGTTTTTT.

V gene TRBV6-1 combines with J gene TRBJ2-1; no definite D call. V lost 6 bases and J lost 6, with 21 bases in between. In germline, CDR1 is MNHNS, CDR2 SASEGT. This CDR3 region has 16 residues. The DNA of the CDR3 is TGTGCCAGCAGGGCACAGACCGGCCTCATGGGCAATGAGCAGTTCTTC. The encoded protein is CASRAQTGLMGNEQFF.

The V call is TRBV5-1, the J call TRBJ2-7, with TRBD2 matching over 14 bases. Germline assignment: CDR1 SGHRS and CDR2 YFSETQ. The V gene end was trimmed by 5 bases and the J gene end by 6 bases; junction bases not matched to a gene: 4. CDR3 size: 14 residues. CDR3 coding DNA: TGCGCCAGCAGAGGGACTAGCGGGAGTTCCGAGCAGTACTTC. Its protein product is CASRGTSGSSEQYF.

To note about this clonotype: Given a much more abundant clone one base away, this may be a read error. The genes are TRBV20-1 and TRBJ2-5, with 13 bases fitting TRBD2. The V gene's germline CDR1 is DFQATT and CDR2 SNEGSKA (reference sequence). CDR3 length equals 17 residues. CDR3 sequence: CSAREGTSGARGEIQYF. The CDR3 DNA reads TGCAGTGCTAGAGAAGGGACTAGCGGGGCCAGGGGGGAGATCCAGTACTTC.

The chain carries TRBV19 and TRBJ2-7, with TRBD1 identical over 8 bases. V lost 3 bases, J lost 0 bases, and 4 bases stayed unmatched. CDR1 and CDR2 (germline): LNHDA, SQIVND (reference sequence). CDR3 size: 15 residues. As DNA, the CDR3 is TGTGCCAGTAGTATCCGCAGGGGGCCCTCCTACGAGCAGTACTTC. This gives the protein CASSIRRGPSYEQYF. Drawing the rest from reference TRBV19 and TRBJ2-7, the complete variable domain is DGGITQSPKYLFRKEGQNVTLSCEQNLNHDAMYWYRQDPGQGLRLIYYSQIVNDFQKGDIAEGYSVSREKKESFPLTVTSAQKNPTAFYLCASSIRRGPSYEQYFGPGTRLTVT.

The J gene is TRBJ2-6, the V gene TRBV19; D gene uncertain. The CDR3 extends over 15 amino acids. V lost 3 bases, J lost 0 bases, and 6 bases lay in between. Germline CDR1 is LNHDA and CDR2 is SQIVND (reference sequence). CDR3 protein: CASSMDGSGANVLTF. The CDR3 DNA reads as TGTGCCAGTAGTATGGACGGCTCTGGGGCCAACGTCCTGACTTTC.

The table lists this clonotype with a few counts. The CDR3 reads CASSLFGQGIPGELFF. In DNA, the CDR3 is TGTGCCAGCAGCCTCTTCGGTCAGGGAATACCCGGGGAGCTGTTTTTT. V usage is TRBV5-5 and J usage is TRBJ2-2; D is possibly TRBD1 (5 bases). Trimming stripped 4 bases from V and 6 bases from J, with 19 bases between. This CDR3 contains 16 residues. Germline V lookup: CDR1 SGHKS, CDR2 YYEKEE (reference sequence).

The V call is TRBV20-1, the J call TRBJ2-2; tentative D call: TRBD2 (5 bases). Looked up from germline, CDR1 is DFQATT and CDR2 is SNEGSKA (reference sequence). Trimming left V 5 bases short and J 0 bases short, with 13 bases between. The CDR3 contains 15 residues. CDR3 sequence (DNA): TGCAGTGCTCCCAGAGGGATATCGAACACCGGGGAGCTGTTTTTT. It codes for CSAPRGISNTGELFF.

This clonotype was detected ten times or more. The J gene is TRBJ1-2, the V gene TRBV11-2; TRBD1 is a possible D gene (5 bases). V was shortened by 5 bases and J by 2 bases, with 15 bases between the two germline ends. In germline, CDR1 is SGHAT, CDR2 FQNNGV. The CDR3 totals 15 residues. This CDR3 reads CASSGLRESNYGYTF. CDR3 in DNA: TGTGCCAGCAGCGGACTCAGGGAATCCAACTATGGCTACACCTTC.

Note on this clonotype: A single base separates this from a much larger clone, so it may be a read error. The chain links TRBV2 to TRBJ1-3, with D uncertain. Looked up from germline, CDR1 is SNHLY and CDR2 is FYNNEI. The CDR3 covers 15 residues. Here the CDR3 DNA reads TGTGCCAGCAGGGGAACACTTCGCTCTGGAAAAACCATATATTTT. This sequence encodes CASRGTLRSGKTIYF.

This rearrangement joins TRBV28 to TRBJ1-6, with D tentatively TRBD1 (6 bases). The CDR3 contains 14 residues. Per the germline V gene, CDR1 is MDHEN and CDR2 is SYDVKM. V lost 9 bases to trimming and J lost 10 bases, with 19 bases between them. The CDR3 DNA reads as TGTGCCAGTCCCAGTAGGGGGGTGGACTCACCCCTCCACTTT. It translates to CASPSRGVDSPLHF.

This clonotype occurred many times. The CDR3: CASSFDEKETQYF. CDR3 nucleotides: TGTGCCAGCAGCTTTGATGAAAAAGAGACCCAGTACTTC. This rearrangement joins TRBV11-2 to TRBJ2-5; D remains ambiguous. V was trimmed by 3 bases and J by 3 bases, leaving 8 bases between them. CDR3 size: 13 residues. Looked up from germline, CDR1 is SGHAT and CDR2 is FQNNGV.

In its sample, this clonotype was seen many times. The J gene is TRBJ2-5, the V gene TRBV11-1; D remains unclear. Germline V gene sequence: CDR1 SGHAT, CDR2 FQDESV (reference sequence). This CDR3 region has 13 residues. V shed 2 bases and J shed 1 base, with 5 bases lying between them. CDR3 amino acids: CASSLIVQETQYF. The CDR3 DNA reads TGTGCCAGCAGCTTAATCGTCCAAGAGACCCAGTACTTC.